The 25 T cell receptor beta chains listed next were all sequenced from one sample in a study of CD8+CD57+ T cells in acquired aplastic anemia. Investigators profiled TCR beta VDJ and CDR3 from genomic DNA template. TCRdb recomputed calls from the reads with MiXCR, one row per CDR3 protein. The repertoire has approximately 95,000 distinct CDR3 sequences, about 63% of them found once; the top ten carry about 62%. The authors sequenced patients whose flow cytometry had shown CD8+CD57+ cell expansion. The sample consisted of sorted CD4+, CD8+, or CD8+CD57+ T cells (not recorded which) from PBMCs. The source is a human donor with aplastic anemia.

This clonotype was detected only a few times. The chain combines TRBV20-1 with TRBJ2-5, with 14 nucleotides matching TRBD2. V lost 1 base and J lost 1; bases outside the gene matches: 8. The CDR3 length is 18 residues. Germline V gene sequence: CDR1 DFQATT, CDR2 SNEGSKA (reference sequence). The CDR3, as DNA: TGCAGTGCTAGAGTGAGCGGGACTAGCGGGGGACCCCAAGAGACCCAGTACTTC. Protein: CSARVSGTSGGPQETQYF.

The chain combines TRBV15 with TRBJ1-3; no clear D gene. V lost 0 bases, J lost 2 bases, and 8 bases lay in between. This CDR3 spans 15 amino acids. CDR1 and CDR2 from the germline V gene are LNHNV and YYDKDF (reference sequence). The CDR3 is CATSRDRSPGNTIYF. The CDR3 bases are TGTGCCACCAGCAGAGATCGCAGTCCTGGAAACACCATATATTTT.

V is TRBV12-3 or TRBV12-4 and J is TRBJ1-6; 10 nucleotides match TRBD1. With V trimmed by 5 bases and J by 9 bases, 7 bases remained unmatched. CDR3 length equals 15 residues. CDR3 loop: CASSNRDRGGSPLHF. The DNA for the CDR3 is TGTGCCAGCAGTAACCGGGACAGGGGTGGTTCACCCCTCCACTTT.

The V and J genes are TRBV5-4 and TRBJ2-2; perhaps TRBD1 as D (5 bases). This CDR3 contains 15 residues. Germline lookup yields CDR1 SGHNT and CDR2 YYREEE (reference sequence). With 4 bases removed from V and 4 bases from J, the gap between germline ends came to 14 bases. Written as DNA, the CDR3 is TGTGCCAGCAGCACACAGGTCGGCGGCACCGGGGAGCTGTTTTTT. Amino acids: CASSTQVGGTGELFF.

The chain uses TRBV2 and TRBJ1-5, with TRBD1 matching 9 bases. The germline gives CDR1 SNHLY, CDR2 FYNNEI. The ends lost 4 bases at V and 3 bases at J; junction bases unmatched: 4. The CDR3 has 15 amino acids. CDR3 residues: CASSGTGALNQPQHF. The CDR3 region has the DNA TGTGCCAGCAGTGGGACAGGGGCCCTCAATCAGCCCCAGCATTTT.

The CDR3 loop is CSARDDRGSRYGYTF. For the CDR3, the DNA is TGCAGTGCTAGAGATGACAGGGGGTCTCGGTATGGCTACACCTTC. The chain uses TRBV20-1 and TRBJ1-2; the match to TRBD1 covers 9 bases. The CDR3 length is 15 residues. Germline assignment: CDR1 DFQATT and CDR2 SNEGSKA (reference sequence). The trim removed 0 bases at V and 5 bases at J, leaving 7 bases unmatched.

The rearrangement links TRBV7-8 to TRBJ2-7, with D hard to call. This CDR3 comprises 12 residues. Trimming stripped 5 bases from V and 3 bases from J, with 8 bases between. Germline lookup yields CDR1 SGHVS and CDR2 FQNEAQ. DNA for the CDR3: TGTGCCAGCAGCGTGGACCTCTACGAGCAGTACTTC. Protein product: CASSVDLYEQYF.

The CDR3 sequence is CASSSGVRSSPLHF. In nucleotides, the CDR3 is TGTGCCAGCAGCTCCGGCGTCCGTTCTTCACCCCTCCACTTT. This chain uses TRBV7-2 with TRBJ1-6; D is unresolved. Trimming took off 4 bases at V and 9 bases at J, with 13 bases between the two ends. The CDR3 is 14 residues long. CDR1 and CDR2 (germline): SGHTA, FQGNSA. The variable domain in full, completed from reference TRBV7-2 and TRBJ1-6, reads GAGVSQSPSNKVTEKGKDVELRCDPISGHTALYWYRQSLGQGLEFLIYFQGNSAPDKSGLPSDRFSAERTGGSVSTLTIQRTQQEDSAVYLCASSSGVRSSPLHFGNGTRLTVT.

V usage is TRBV10-3 and J usage is TRBJ2-3; TRBD2 agrees at 10 bases. The CDR3 totals 18 residues. V lost 3 bases, J lost 0 bases, and 9 bases stayed unmatched. Germline CDR1 and CDR2: ENHRY and SYGVKD. The CDR3 spells CAISERTSGTTSTDTQYF. The DNA of the CDR3 is TGTGCCATCAGTGAAAGGACTAGCGGCACTACTAGCACAGATACGCAGTATTTT.

The CDR3 loop is CAPPSASGIAEQYF. CDR3 in DNA: TGTGCCCCCCCCTCAGCTAGCGGGATTGCCGAGCAGTACTTC. The rearrangement joins TRBV15 to TRBJ2-7; 9 nucleotides line up with TRBD2. Trimming removed 11 bases from V and 6 bases from J; junction bases left unmatched: 14. The CDR3 totals 14 residues. The germline CDR1 and CDR2 sequences are LNHNV and YYDKDF (reference sequence).

The CDR3 bases are TGTGCCAGCAGCGCTGGGGGACGGTCGGGGGAAGCTTTCTTT. It codes for CASSAGGRSGEAFF. The chain combines TRBV7-2 with TRBJ1-1; weak D call: TRBD1 (5 bases). Trimming took 5 bases from V and 8 from J, leaving 18 bases between them. CDR1 and CDR2 from the germline V gene are SGHTA and FQGNSA. This CDR3 has 14 residues.

The count of this clonotype is one. The chain links TRBV19 to TRBJ2-2; TRBD1 matches at 9 bases. Looked up from germline, CDR1 is LNHDA and CDR2 is SQIVND (reference sequence). The CDR3 totals 14 residues. Trimming took 6 bases from V and 6 from J; bases not matched to a gene: 5. Here the CDR3 reads CASSRDREAGELFF. The CDR3 bases are TGTGCCAGTAGCCGGGACAGGGAGGCCGGGGAGCTGTTTTTT.

With respect to this clonotype: At one boundary the junction diverges from the germline segment, which might be a read error. The chain has TRBV7-9 and TRBJ2-5; D may be TRBD1 (5 bases). CDR3 length equals 15 residues. Germline CDR1 and CDR2: SEHNR and FQNEAQ (reference sequence). CDR3: CASSQDWRQRETQYF. For the CDR3, the DNA is TGCGCCAGCAGCCAAGATTGGAGACAGAGGGAGACCCAGTACTTC.

This clonotype was seen ten or more times. The gene calls are TRBV19 and TRBJ1-1; tentatively, D is TRBD1 (5 bases). Germline lookup yields CDR1 LNHDA and CDR2 SQIVND (reference sequence). The CDR3 has 10 residues. Trimming took off 11 bases at V and 6 bases at J, with 10 bases between the two ends. The chain's CDR3 is CAAGRAEAFF. CDR3 DNA sequence: TGTGCCGCAGGGAGGGCTGAAGCTTTCTTT.

The CDR3 loop is CASSFTGRDSPLHF. The CDR3 DNA is TGTGCCAGCAGCTTTACAGGGAGAGATTCACCCCTCCACTTT. The J gene is TRBJ1-6, the V gene TRBV7-8; the D gene is possibly TRBD1 (6 bases). CDR3 length: 14 residues. Per germline, CDR1 SGHVS and CDR2 FQNEAQ. Between the trimmed V and J ends, which lost 3 bases and 8 bases, there was a span of 11 bases.

The J gene is TRBJ1-5, the V gene TRBV12-3 or TRBV12-4; no clear D. Trimming removed 1 base at V and 7 bases at J, with 5 bases between. This CDR3 region has 12 residues. CDR3 in amino acids: CASSLGGQPQHF. CDR3 bases: TGTGCCAGCAGTTTAGGTGGGCAGCCCCAGCATTTT.

This clonotype was seen only a few times. The rearrangement links TRBV20-1 to TRBJ2-3, with D possibly TRBD2 on 6 matching bases. From germline, CDR1 is DFQATT and CDR2 SNEGSKA (reference sequence). V lost 4 bases to trimming and J lost 1 base, with 9 bases between them. The CDR3 runs 13 residues. In nucleotides, the CDR3 is TGCAGTGCTACCTCGGGGGGCACAGATACGCAGTATTTT. This sequence encodes CSATSGGTDTQYF.

On this clonotype: A clone one base away is much larger, so this may be a read error. This rearrangement joins TRBV27 to TRBJ2-2; D is possibly TRBD1 or TRBD2 (5 bases each). Germline-derived CDR1 and CDR2 are MNHEY and SMNVEV (reference sequence). The CDR3 contains 13 residues. The CDR3 nucleotides are TGTGCCAGCAGTTTAGGGACCTCCGGGGAGCTGGTTTTT. Translating gives CASSLGTSGELVF.

This sequence joins TRBV7-9 and TRBJ1-6; D is unclear. This CDR3 is built from 12 residues. Trimming stripped 3 bases from V and 14 bases from J, with 11 bases between. Germline V CDR1 and CDR2: SEHNR, FQNEAQ (reference sequence). The CDR3 nucleotides read TGTGCCAGCAGCTTGGTTGGGGAAACCCTCCACTTT. Translated: CASSLVGETLHF.

The rearrangement links TRBV6-1 to TRBJ1-2; D perhaps matches TRBD1 (5 bases). Trimming cost V 10 bases and J 5 bases, with 14 bases left between them. Per germline, CDR1 MNHNS and CDR2 SASEGT. The CDR3 loop spans 12 amino acids. CDR3 region: CATRGDFYGYTF. The CDR3 DNA reads TGTGCCACCCGGGGGGACTTTTATGGCTACACCTTC.

This chain links TRBV2 with TRBJ1-5; no clear D gene. V was clipped by 4 bases and J by 4 bases, with 8 bases between them. Germline values: CDR1 SNHLY, CDR2 FYNNEI. This CDR3 comprises 13 residues. CDR3 sequence reads: CASSVLGNQPQHF. In DNA, the CDR3 is TGTGCCAGCAGTGTCTTGGGGAATCAGCCCCAGCATTTT.

The chain couples TRBV29-1 to TRBJ2-2; D is perhaps TRBD1 or TRBD2 (5 bases each). Trimming pared 3 bases from V and 6 bases from J, leaving 5 bases between. The CDR3 contains 11 residues. Germline CDR1 and CDR2: SQVTM and ANQGSEA. CDR3 residues: CSVEGAGELFF. The CDR3 nucleotides are TGCAGCGTTGAGGGGGCCGGGGAGCTGTTTTTT.

The V call is TRBV29-1, the J call TRBJ2-2; D unresolved. Germline CDR1 reads SQVTM; CDR2 reads ANQGSEA. The V and J ends lost 4 bases and 4 bases respectively, with 4 bases between them. CDR3 size: 11 residues. The chain's CDR3 is CSVVPTGELFF. CDR3 sequence (DNA): TGCAGCGTTGTCCCCACCGGGGAGCTGTTTTTT.

This clonotype has at least ten counts. V gene TRBV10-3 combines with J gene TRBJ2-3; 9 bases match TRBD1. The J segment lost 2 bases and the V segment lost 6 bases, leaving 3 bases of the junction unmatched. This CDR3 contains 14 residues. Germline CDR1 ENHRY, CDR2 SYGVKD. The CDR3 DNA is TGTGCCATCAGGGACAGGGGCGACACAGATACGCAGTATTTT. Protein: CAIRDRGDTDTQYF.

The chain combines TRBV5-1 with TRBJ2-7; D call uncertain. The V end was cut by 0 bases, the J end by 6 bases, with 13 bases between. The germline V gene has CDR1 SGHRS and CDR2 YFSETQ. The CDR3 has 14 residues. The CDR3 nucleotides read TGCGCCAGCAGCTTGGCGTATTCGATAGGCGAGCAGTACTTC. Protein: CASSLAYSIGEQYF.